This T cell receptor (beta chain) was recorded in a study of cytomegalovirus exposure and HLA in healthy donors. Study observations and caveats: Presence/absence analyses treated sequencing depth as roughly uniform across donors.

Turning to this clone: What it binds is unknown.

Vbeta (60) and Jbeta (13) primers were used in the PCR. Method: immunoSEQ multiplex PCR; TCRdb's copy keeps in-frame clones and lacks some. The sample records 200,000 to 250,000 clones, 70% being singletons. Those who donated were healthy bone marrow donors. The CDR3 length is 12 residues. The germline V and J ends were trimmed by 0 bases and 5 bases, with 5 bases remaining between them. From germline, CDR1 is SGHDT and CDR2 YYEEEE. This TCR derives from a man aged 40-50 years in good health and CMV-seropositive. Sequencing was performed on PBMCs. The chain uses TRBV5-6 and TRBJ1-2, with D unclear. In DNA, the CDR3 is TGTGCCAGCAGCTTGGAGAGATATGGCTACACCTTC. Protein: CASSLERYGYTF.